The sequence of this T cell receptor beta chain was determined in a study of blood T cell repertoires in COVID-19 (dated by TCRdb to the early 2020s). Concerning the study at large: Samples covering the acute and convalescent phases of COVID-19 were provided by collaborators in the United States, Italy and Spain. The prospective study material was composed of cDNA or gDNA derived from T cells, B-cell-depleted T cells, or PBMCs. Deeply sampled blood TCRbeta repertoires from subjects exposed to, actively infected with, or recovered from COVID-19 were included in the dataset. The repertoires were made available in a free public database intended to serve as a resource for research on the immune response to SARS-CoV-2. Samples were obtained from the ongoing ImmuneRACE study (first 160 participants) and from over 1,000 subjects provided by 6 global collaborators. Nearly every sample came with metadata listing a de-identified subject ID, COVID-19 status, age in years and sex. HLA class I and class II types, where available, came from metadata supplied by the sample provider rather than from assay-based typing.

TCRbeta CDR3 regions were amplified from genomic DNA by means of the immunoSEQ Assay, a bias-controlled multiplex PCR. Per the original workflow: The number of nucleated cells in each sample was estimated by amplification of reference gene primers within the assay. To quantify the absolute abundance of each unique TCRbeta CDR3 rearrangement, sequence reads were collapsed and filtered. For each sample, productive Simpson clonality was calculated as the square root of Simpson's diversity index across productive rearrangements. The source is immuneACCESS, and TCRdb retained only in-frame sequences with V and J called. Part of the clones is not carried over; for the studies checked, unresolved V genes explain less than half of this, and the remainder is unexplained. That table gives V, J and clone size, and the DNA gave D and trimming. In all, the sample holds 200,000 to 250,000 clones, and about nine tenths of those were seen once. Roughly 6% of the sample lies in the top ten.

The germline V gene provides CDR1 ENHRY and CDR2 SYGVKD. The CDR3 numbers 16 residues from cysteine through phenylalanine. Only CDR3 DNA is held: 48 bases, read in frame from base 1. Trimming accounts for 0 bases at V and 8 bases at J, while the number of junction bases matched to no gene is 5. One collaborating source in Seattle enrolled patients during active infection and followed them longitudinally through the course of disease. Each collaborating institution followed its own protocols to collect whole blood in K2EDTA tubes. For TCRbeta analysis, collaborators shipped samples as frozen whole blood, isolated PBMCs, or DNA extracted from either of those sample types. As for this clone: Its binding antigen is unknown. One base away there is no much larger clone; base qualities are not given.

Here is what the overall study found, with its caveats: The quantity of clinical and demographic metadata differed by source and by participant and was supplied without curation.

The TCR sequence derives from a woman in her twenties or thirties with COVID-19, enrolled during active disease. The sample comprised peripheral blood. The chain is assembled from TRBV10-3 and TRBJ2-1, and 12 junctional nucleotides match TRBD2. The CDR3 protein: CAISESGLAGGDEQFF. Read as DNA, the sequence is TGTGCCATCAGTGAGTCTGGGCTAGCGGGAGGGGATGAGCAGTTCTTC.